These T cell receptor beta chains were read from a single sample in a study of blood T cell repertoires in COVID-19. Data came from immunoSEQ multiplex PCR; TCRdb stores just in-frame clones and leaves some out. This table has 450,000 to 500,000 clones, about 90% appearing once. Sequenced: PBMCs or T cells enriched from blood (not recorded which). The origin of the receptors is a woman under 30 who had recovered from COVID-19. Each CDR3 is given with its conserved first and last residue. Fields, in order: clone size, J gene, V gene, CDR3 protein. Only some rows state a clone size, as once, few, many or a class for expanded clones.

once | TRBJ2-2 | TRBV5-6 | CASSLERGFYTGELFF
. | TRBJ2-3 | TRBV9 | CASSSRQGPVLYPRTDTQYF
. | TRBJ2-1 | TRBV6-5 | CASRIQGGDEQFF
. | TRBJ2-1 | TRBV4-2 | CASSQDEGAREQFF
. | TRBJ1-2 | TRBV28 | CASRAPRGNYGYTF
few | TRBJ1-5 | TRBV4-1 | CASSQDAGDNQPQHF
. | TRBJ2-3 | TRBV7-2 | CASSLFLGGSTDTQYF
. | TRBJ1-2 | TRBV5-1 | CASSPSGYGYTF
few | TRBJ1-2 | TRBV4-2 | CASSHPGTGANGYTF
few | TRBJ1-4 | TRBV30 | CAWNQGRNEKLFF
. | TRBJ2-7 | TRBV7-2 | CASRLDRASYEQYF
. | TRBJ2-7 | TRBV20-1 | CSASSLTGGAAYEQYF
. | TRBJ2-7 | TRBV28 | CASVFTGQSYEQYF
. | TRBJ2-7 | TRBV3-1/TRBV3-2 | CASSQEQGGLPYEQYF
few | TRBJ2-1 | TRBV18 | CASSLSRGAFNEQFF
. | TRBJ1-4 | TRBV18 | CASSQREDEKLFF
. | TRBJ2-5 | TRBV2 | CGGGLITETQYF
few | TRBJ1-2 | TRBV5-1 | CASFGTGTSYGYTF
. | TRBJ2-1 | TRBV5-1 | CASSAGVSYNEQFF
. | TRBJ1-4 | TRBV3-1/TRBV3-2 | CASSRTGNEKLFF
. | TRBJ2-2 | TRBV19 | CATLTGGGQFSGELFF
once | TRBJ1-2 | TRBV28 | CASSLGGEGHGYTF
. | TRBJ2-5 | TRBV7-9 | CASSFRGSEETQYF
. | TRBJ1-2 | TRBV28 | CASSPGTGNYGYTF
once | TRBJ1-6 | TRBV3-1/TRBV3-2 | CATGQLNSPLHF
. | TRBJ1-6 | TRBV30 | CAWSVPPKSYPGLSWSPLHF
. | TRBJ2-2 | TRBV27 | CASSPLDRDAGELFF
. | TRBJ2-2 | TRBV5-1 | CASSLRGAPGTGELFF
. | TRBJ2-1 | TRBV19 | CASSIDRGAGGPIEQFF
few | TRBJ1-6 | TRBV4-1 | CASSQDGRGGTLPLHF
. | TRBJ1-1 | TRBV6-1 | CASSERSGLRTEAFF
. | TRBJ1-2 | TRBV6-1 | CASSEASAGFYGYTF
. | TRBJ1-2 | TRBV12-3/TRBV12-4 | CASRGDSYYGYTF
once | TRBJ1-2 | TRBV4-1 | CASSQVGQGMNYGYTF
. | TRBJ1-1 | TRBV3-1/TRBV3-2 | CASSPESGHTEAFF